Detailed here is one T cell receptor (beta chain). The antigen is undetermined. Using immunoSEQ multiplex PCR, the repertoire was profiled, and TCRdb retains in-frame clones only, with some absent. Among under 40,000 clones listed, about nine tenths were seen once. The data are from a study of PD-L1 blockade in urothelial cancer. CDR1 is LNHDA, CDR2 SQIVND, per germline (reference sequence). The CDR3 sequence is 16 residues long. V shed 6 bases and J 2 bases; nucleotides not matched to a gene: 10. Broader study findings: Tumor-linked clones in blood grew more by 3 weeks in durable-benefit patients.

The sequencing used PBMCs, collected around atezolizumab (anti-PD-L1) treatment. The TCR originated in a man aged 45-65 years with urothelial cancer. V gene TRBV19 combines with J gene TRBJ2-3, with 8 bases fitting TRBD1. The CDR3 spells CASSKGAQGATDTQYF. The DNA of the CDR3 is TGTGCCAGTAGCAAGGGGGCGCAGGGGGCCACAGATACGCAGTATTTT.